This T cell receptor beta chain appears in the sequencing data of a study of blood T cell repertoires in COVID-19. Study summary: Spain, Italy and the United States supplied samples that represented acute and convalescent COVID-19. PBMCs, B-cell-depleted T cells, or T cells were the source of the cDNA or gDNA that made up the material.

A single count supports this clone. As handled by the study authors: The assay estimated nucleated cells by amplifying reference gene primers. TCRdb's table, derived via immunoSEQ multiplex PCR, lists solely in-frame clones and lacks some. The V and J calls and the clone size are those of that table, but D and trimming were determined from the DNA. The profile covers about 43,000 clones, with around 90% appearing a single time and approximately 8.9% taken by the ten largest. Germline values: CDR1 KGHSH, CDR2 LQKENI. V shed 10 bases, J shed 0 bases, and the junction held 5 bases outside the gene matches. This CDR3 comprises 13 residues.

The source of this sequence is a woman aged 80 or over with active COVID-19. The source material was peripheral blood. This chain joins TRBV18 and TRBJ1-1, with 7 bases matching TRBD1. CDR3 loop: CATRQGVNTEAFF. The DNA for the CDR3 is TGTGCCACCCGACAGGGAGTGAACACTGAAGCTTTCTTT.